This note documents a single T cell receptor (beta chain) sequence. The antigen is not known. Reverse transcription of extracted RNA yielded cDNA, which provided the sequencing template. TCRdb keeps only in-frame clones here, not all; method: immunoSEQ multiplex PCR. The sample contains 150,000 to 200,000 clones, roughly 65% of which appear only once. Trimming pared 3 bases from V and 1 base from J, leaving 7 bases between. Germline CDR1 reads SGHRS; CDR2 reads YFSETQ. CDR3 size: 13 residues. These data come from a study of CD8+ T cells in alopecia areata. Looking at the study overall: Those treated were given oral tofacitinib at 5 to 10 mg twice daily.

Study-level findings and limits: Higher clonality was seen in lesional scalp than in normal scalp, especially in alopecia totalis/universalis. Tofacitinib significantly lowered scalp clonality and expanded CD8+ clones among the top 100. While patients received tofacitinib, many expanded lesional clones remained present in scalp and blood.

Treatment denoted: oral pan-JAK inhibitor, 5-10 mg twice daily. The chain couples TRBV5-1 to TRBJ1-1; D gene uncertain. The receptor's source is a human donor with alopecia areata. The sequenced sample was CD4+ T cells sorted from blood, obtained at week 4, from a patient treated with tofacitinib. The CDR3 region is CASSYQENTEAFF. In DNA, the CDR3 is TGCGCCAGCAGCTACCAAGAGAACACTGAAGCTTTCTTT.